Listed below are T cell receptor beta chains from one sample, sequenced in a study of T cells after yellow fever vaccination. MiXCR, applied by TCRdb to the 5' RACE reads, yields one record per CDR3 protein. The sample yields about 340,000 distinct CDR3 sequences, approximately 13% seen once. Sequences were derived from CD4+ T cells sorted from PBMCs, sampled 15 days after the yellow fever booster vaccination. The receptor set was obtained from a man younger than 30 who received the YFV17D yellow fever vaccine. The CDR3 runs from the conserved cysteine through the conserved F or W. The D gene is left open where the match is weak. The size field is filled for only some rows; it gives once, few, many or a size class.

few,TRBV7-7,TRBJ1-6,.,CASSLGPGEGSPLHF,TGTGCTAGCAGCTTAGGTCCAGGGGAAGGTTCACCCCTCCACTTT
few,TRBV6-2/TRBV6-3,TRBJ2-5,.,CASSPTGAPETQYF,TGTGCCAGCAGCCCAACCGGGGCCCCAGAGACCCAGTACTTC
.,TRBV7-9,TRBJ1-5,TRBD1,CASSLGTGAQPQHF,TGTGCCAGCAGCTTAGGAACAGGGGCTCAGCCCCAGCATTTT
.,TRBV12-3/TRBV12-4,TRBJ1-2,.,CASSLWGPQKVGYGYTF,TGTGCCAGCAGTTTGTGGGGCCCCCAGAAGGTCGGCTATGGCTACACCTTC
.,TRBV12-3/TRBV12-4,TRBJ2-3,.,CASSFLPGTLTDTQYF,TGTGCCAGCAGCTTCTTGCCCGGGACTCTCACAGATACGCAGTATTTT
few,TRBV6-6,TRBJ1-2,TRBD1,CASGSDRVRDGYTF,TGTGCCAGTGGTTCGGACAGGGTACGCGATGGCTACACCTTC
.,TRBV7-6,TRBJ2-3,.,CASSYRLSSRDTQYF,TGTGCCAGCAGCTACAGGTTGTCTAGCCGGGATACGCAGTATTTT
few,TRBV2,TRBJ1-1,.,CASRRVNTEAFF,TGTGCCAGCAGGAGGGTGAACACTGAAGCTTTCTTT
.,TRBV19,TRBJ1-3,.,CASSLGHGPRSGNTIYF,TGTGCCAGTAGTTTGGGGCACGGGCCTCGCTCTGGAAACACCATATATTTT
many,TRBV5-5,TRBJ1-3,.,CASSLVPSPGNTIYF,TGTGCCAGCAGCTTGGTTCCCAGTCCTGGAAACACCATATATTTT
few,TRBV9,TRBJ2-3,TRBD1,CASSEDRGQLTDTQYF,TGTGCCAGCAGCGAAGACAGGGGGCAATTGACAGATACGCAGTATTTT
few,TRBV24-1,TRBJ2-5,.,CATSDSALETQYF,TGTGCCACCAGTGATTCTGCGCTGGAGACCCAGTACTTC
few,TRBV7-9,TRBJ1-2,.,CASSPLPGYGYTF,TGTGCCAGCAGCCCCCTGCCGGGCTATGGCTACACCTTC
.,TRBV24-1,TRBJ2-5,.,CATSDQTTVFQETQYF,TGTGCCACCAGTGACCAGACGACAGTGTTCCAAGAGACCCAGTACTTC
.,TRBV7-2,TRBJ2-2,.,CASSLPGTPITTGELFF,TGTGCCAGCAGCTTACCAGGGACCCCGATTACCACCGGGGAGCTGTTTTTT
many,TRBV7-9,TRBJ2-2,.,CASLDISNTGELFF,TGTGCCAGCCTGGACATTTCAAACACCGGGGAGCTGTTTTTT
.,TRBV5-1,TRBJ2-5,.,CASSGGLETQYF,TGCGCCAGCAGCGGGGGTCTGGAGACCCAGTACTTC
.,TRBV7-2,TRBJ2-7,TRBD1,CASSWGDRDYEQYF,TGTGCCAGCAGCTGGGGGGACAGGGACTACGAGCAGTACTTC
few,TRBV7-9,TRBJ2-1,.,CASSLVRAVNNEQFF,TGTGCCAGCAGCTTAGTTCGAGCCGTAAACAATGAGCAGTTCTTC
once,TRBV28,TRBJ2-4,TRBD1,CASSLGQALDIQYF,TGTGCCAGCAGTTTAGGACAGGCCCTGGACATTCAGTACTTC
many,TRBV20-1,TRBJ2-3,TRBD2,CSATPAGGADTQYF,TGCAGTGCCACCCCGGCGGGGGGGGCAGATACGCAGTATTTT
.,TRBV7-2,TRBJ1-2,.,CASSPRDPGGGDGYTF,TGTGCCAGCAGCCCCAGGGACCCTGGAGGGGGAGATGGCTACACCTTC
.,TRBV11-2,TRBJ1-5,TRBD1,CASSFPGQGVYSNQPQHF,TGTGCCAGCAGCTTTCCGGGACAGGGGGTGTATAGCAATCAGCCCCAGCATTTT
.,TRBV6-2/TRBV6-3,TRBJ2-3,.,CASKTGRSVDTQYF,TGTGCCAGCAAGACGGGGAGGAGCGTGGATACGCAGTATTTT
.,TRBV18,TRBJ2-1,TRBD2,CASSPFTSGANEQFF,TGTGCCAGCTCACCATTCACTAGCGGGGCGAATGAGCAGTTCTTC
few,TRBV10-3,TRBJ2-3,.,CAISGTEDTQYF,TGTGCCATCAGTGGGACAGAGGATACGCAGTATTTT
.,TRBV7-3,TRBJ2-3,TRBD1,CASGRDRFDTQYF,TGTGCCAGCGGCCGGGACAGATTCGATACGCAGTATTTT
many,TRBV7-3,TRBJ1-1,TRBD1,CASSSAPYRGRGTEAFF,TGTGCCAGCAGCTCTGCACCTTACAGGGGGAGAGGCACTGAAGCTTTCTTT
.,TRBV7-9,TRBJ2-3,TRBD2,CASSSPAGGPTDTQYF,TGTGCCAGCAGTTCTCCAGCGGGGGGCCCGACAGATACGCAGTATTTT
.,TRBV11-2,TRBJ2-3,.,CASRSHSTDTQYF,TGTGCCAGCAGAAGTCACAGCACAGATACGCAGTATTTT
few,TRBV5-1,TRBJ2-3,.,CASSLQRSSTDTQYF,TGCGCCAGCAGCTTACAGCGGAGTAGCACAGATACGCAGTATTTT
few,TRBV3-1,TRBJ1-2,.,CASSEEGERGYTF,TGTGCCAGCAGCGAGGAGGGCGAAAGAGGCTACACCTTC
.,TRBV29-1,TRBJ1-3,.,CSVRYSGNTIYF,TGCAGCGTTAGGTACTCTGGAAACACCATATATTTT
many,TRBV5-4,TRBJ1-2,.,CASSLAGRPYGYTF,TGTGCCAGCAGCTTGGCCGGACGGCCTTATGGCTACACCTTC
many,TRBV4-1,TRBJ1-5,.,CASSRLTDNTGYQPQHF,TGCGCCAGCAGCCGACTGACAGACAATACAGGATATCAGCCCCAGCATTTT
many,TRBV3-1,TRBJ2-4,TRBD2,CASSLAGDIQYF,TGTGCCAGCAGCCTAGCGGGGGACATTCAGTACTTC
many,TRBV9,TRBJ2-3,TRBD2,CASSVVASGADTQYF,TGTGCCAGCAGCGTAGTGGCTAGCGGGGCAGATACGCAGTATTTT
.,TRBV28,TRBJ2-4,.,CASSLAALGNIQYF,TGTGCCAGCAGTTTAGCGGCCCTGGGGAACATTCAGTACTTC
few,TRBV20-1,TRBJ2-7,.,CSAKPGDRPYEQYF,TGCAGTGCGAAGCCAGGCGACCGACCCTACGAGCAGTACTTC
few,TRBV11-3,TRBJ2-1,.,CASSPYPQGDEQFF,TGTGCCAGCAGCCCGTACCCCCAGGGAGATGAGCAGTTCTTC
few,TRBV5-1,TRBJ2-2,TRBD1,CASEEGQGSVNGELFF,TGCGCCAGCGAGGAAGGACAGGGTTCGGTCAACGGGGAGCTGTTTTTT